This T cell receptor beta chain originates from a study of T cells in pancreatic ductal adenocarcinoma. Notes on the study in general: Comparisons of tumor and blood clonality may show falsely lower tumor diversity. Tumor and blood clonality did not differ significantly, about 0.1 versus 0.071. Unique clonotypes were around 7.6-fold more numerous in blood than in tumor.

No neoadjuvant therapy was given to the selected pancreatic ductal adenocarcinoma patients before their surgery. The CDR3 is made up of 13 amino acids. V lost 3 bases, J lost 0 bases, and 2 bases lay in between. Germline values: CDR1 LGHNA, CDR2 YSLEER. Here immunoSEQ multiplex PCR was the method, and the copy in TCRdb shows in-frame clones only, minus some. The sample consists of 15,000 to 20,000 clones, 88% of them appearing once. Of note for this clone: Its specificity is not known.

This chain uses TRBV4-3 with TRBJ2-2; D gene unclear. The sample consisted of PBMCs. This TCR was sampled from a human donor with pancreatic ductal adenocarcinoma. The DNA of the CDR3 is TGCGCCAGCAGCCACTCGAACACCGGGGAGCTGTTTTTT. Its protein is CASSHSNTGELFF.